This T cell receptor (beta chain) was identified in a study of blood T cells in healthy people across ages. Findings of the study overall: No conclusive comparison of naive versus antigen-experienced cells was possible with unsorted PBMCs. CMV infection status of these donors was not known. More naive CD4+ cells and higher diversity were found in long-lived than in aged donors.

Combining a sample-barcoded 5' primer with a J-beta primer mix, a second PCR ran for about 6 to 12 cycles. MiXCR was run by TCRdb on the 5' RACE reads, yielding one entry per CDR3 protein. The sample holds hundreds of thousands of distinct CDR3 sequences, under 45% seen once. Germline-derived CDR1 and CDR2 are SNHLY and FYNNEI. V trimming: 3 bases; J trimming: 8 bases; junction bases outside the gene matches: 17. The CDR3 is 17 residues long. Details on this clonotype: The antigen is unknown.

Each donor's blood draw was roughly 10 milliliters of peripheral blood. Specimen: blood. The chain has TRBV2 and TRBJ1-2; TRBD1 aligns across 8 bases. This TCR derives from a man aged 60 to 75 in good health. The CDR3 is CASSDPRTGRLKGGYTF. The CDR3 nucleotides are TGTGCCAGCAGTGATCCTAGGACAGGGCGGCTTAAGGGGGGCTACACCTTC.